This T cell receptor (beta chain) comes out of a study of T cells in Graves' hyperthyroidism and ophthalmopathy. Study-level information: Any treatment followed the collection of peripheral blood at initial diagnosis.

Amplified TCR beta CDR3 regions came from RNA transcripts. The HTBI set primed first-round TCR CDR3 RT-PCR. TCRdb re-analysed the multiplex PCR reads in MiXCR, keeping a single row per CDR3 protein. The data contain 500,000 to 650,000 distinct CDR3 sequences, approximately 14% of them singletons. This CDR3 spans 14 amino acids. The germline gives CDR1 MNHEY, CDR2 SMNVEV (reference sequence). Trimming stripped 3 bases from V and 5 bases from J, with 10 bases between. Study outcomes and limitations: Most thyroid-expanded clonotypes above 0.001 were also found in blood.

This clonotype has at least ten counts. Antigen: not known. Patients aged 18 to 65 with hyperthyroidism were newly diagnosed, with duration under 2 months. Input material: blood. The sequence derives from a woman aged 40 to 50 with Graves' hyperthyroidism. This rearrangement joins TRBV27 to TRBJ1-4, with unresolved D. The CDR3 spells CASSLGQKNEKLFF. CDR3 nucleotides: TGTGCCAGCAGTTTGGGCCAGAAAAATGAAAAACTGTTTTTT.